These T cell receptor beta chains were read from a single sample in a study of radiation and T cells in renal cell carcinoma. Sequenced by immunoSEQ multiplex PCR; TCRdb stores in-frame clones only, minus some. The table records 70,000 to 95,000 clones, 82% of them present only once. The source material was blood, sampled from a patient whose treatment included radiotherapy and nephrectomy. These receptors were obtained from a man between 60 and 75 years old with renal cell carcinoma. CDR3s include the opening cysteine and the closing phenylalanine or tryptophan. A D gene is named only where the DNA matches it firmly. Expanded clones are given a class, and other clones once, few, many or no size at all.

CDR3aa: CASSSPGQGSGYTF
CDR3nt: TGCGCCAGCAGCTCCCCCGGACAGGGAAGTGGCTACACCTTC
v_gene: TRBV5-1
d_gene: TRBD1
j_gene: TRBJ1-2
abundance: -

CDR3aa: CASRRGLTDTQYF
CDR3nt: TGTGCCAGCCGGCGGGGCCTAACAGATACGCAGTATTTT
v_gene: TRBV6-5
d_gene: -
j_gene: TRBJ2-3
abundance: -

CDR3aa: CASGTVVGETQYF
CDR3nt: TGTGCCAGTGGGACAGTTGTCGGTGAGACCCAGTACTTC
v_gene: TRBV19
d_gene: TRBD1
j_gene: TRBJ2-5
abundance: -

CDR3aa: CASSSRLAGGNTQYF
CDR3nt: TGTGCCAGCAGCTCCCGACTAGCGGGAGGAAATACGCAGTATTTT
v_gene: TRBV5-4
d_gene: TRBD2
j_gene: TRBJ2-3
abundance: -

CDR3aa: CASTGTSAYEQYF
CDR3nt: TGTGCCAGCACCGGGACTAGTGCTTACGAGCAGTACTTC
v_gene: TRBV6-1
d_gene: TRBD2
j_gene: TRBJ2-7
abundance: -

CDR3aa: CASSLTDRGETQYF
CDR3nt: TGCGCCAGCAGCTTAACGGACAGGGGGGAGACCCAGTACTTC
v_gene: TRBV5-1
d_gene: TRBD1
j_gene: TRBJ2-5
abundance: -

CDR3aa: CASSYSRDSAVETQYF
CDR3nt: TGTGCCAGCAGTTACTCGAGGGACTCCGCGGTGGAGACCCAGTACTTC
v_gene: TRBV6-5
d_gene: -
j_gene: TRBJ2-5
abundance: -

CDR3aa: CASSTQGYSSYEQYF
CDR3nt: TGTGCCAGTAGCACACAGGGGTATTCCTCCTACGAGCAGTACTTC
v_gene: TRBV19
d_gene: TRBD1
j_gene: TRBJ2-7
abundance: -

CDR3aa: CASSLGPSGLNEQFF
CDR3nt: TGTGCCAGCAGCTTAGGTCCTAGCGGGCTCAATGAGCAGTTCTTC
v_gene: TRBV11-3
d_gene: TRBD2
j_gene: TRBJ2-1
abundance: -

CDR3aa: CASSPSRTQETQYF
CDR3nt: TGTGCCAGCAGTCCGTCCCGGACCCAAGAGACCCAGTACTTC
v_gene: TRBV7-2
d_gene: -
j_gene: TRBJ2-5
abundance: once

CDR3aa: CASSYSGGGPAYEQYF
CDR3nt: TGTGCCAGCAGTTACTCAGGGGGAGGGCCCGCCTACGAGCAGTACTTC
v_gene: TRBV6-5
d_gene: -
j_gene: TRBJ2-7
abundance: -

CDR3aa: CASSAGGSLGTYNEQFF
CDR3nt: TGTGCCAGCAGCGCGGGAGGGTCCTTGGGGACCTACAATGAGCAGTTCTTC
v_gene: TRBV9
d_gene: TRBD2
j_gene: TRBJ2-1
abundance: -

CDR3aa: CASTKQPGTYEQYF
CDR3nt: TGTGCCAGCACAAAGCAGCCGGGGACCTACGAGCAGTACTTC
v_gene: TRBV27
d_gene: -
j_gene: TRBJ2-7
abundance: -

CDR3aa: CASSLEITGGPQFF
CDR3nt: TGTGCCAGCAGCTTAGAGATTACGGGGGGCCCGCAGTTCTTC
v_gene: TRBV7-7
d_gene: -
j_gene: TRBJ2-1
abundance: once

CDR3aa: CASSLMAQPGGELFF
CDR3nt: TGCGCCAGCAGCCTCATGGCGCAGCCTGGCGGGGAGCTGTTTTTT
v_gene: TRBV4-1
d_gene: -
j_gene: TRBJ2-2
abundance: once

CDR3aa: CASSLGRNTEAFF
CDR3nt: TGTGCCAGCAGCTTAGGGAGGAACACTGAAGCTTTCTTT
v_gene: TRBV7-8
d_gene: -
j_gene: TRBJ1-1
abundance: many